A selection of T cell receptor beta chains follows, all from one sample in a study of brain T cells in children with intractable seizures. Some clones are missing from TCRdb's copy, which holds only in-frame ones; the method was immunoSEQ multiplex PCR. The sample lists tens of thousands of clones, roughly 91% occurring once. Sequenced material: peripheral blood, taken at surgery. The receptors were sampled from a boy in the first two years of life with tuberous sclerosis and intractable seizures. Each CDR3 is given with its conserved first and last residue. D genes are given only for firm matches. The listing skips clone size in some rows; elsewhere it reads once, few, many or a size class.

CDR3nt,CDR3aa,v_gene,abundance,j_gene,d_gene
TGTGCCAGCAGCTTGGCCATGGGACTAGCGGGAGATGAGCAGTTCTTC,CASSLAMGLAGDEQFF,TRBV5-6,.,TRBJ2-1,TRBD2
TGTGCCAGTAGTTTTGGTAGCGGGCGTACTTACGAGCAGTACTTC,CASSFGSGRTYEQYF,TRBV19,.,TRBJ2-7,TRBD2
TGTGCCAGCAGCTCTGACAGGGTTGGAAACACCATATATTTT,CASSSDRVGNTIYF,TRBV13,.,TRBJ1-3,TRBD1
TGTGCCAGCAGCGTAGTCGACCAAGGGGGGCAGTTCTTC,CASSVVDQGGQFF,TRBV9,.,TRBJ2-1,.
TGTGCCAGCAGCGCAAGGGGCCGCAGGGTCGGGGACCCTGAAGCTTTCTTT,CASSARGRRVGDPEAFF,TRBV7-6,.,TRBJ1-1,.
TGTGCTAGTGCCACCTCCGGGACCGCGTTTGGCGAGCAGTACTTC,CASATSGTAFGEQYF,TRBV12-5,.,TRBJ2-7,.
TGTGCCAGCAGCCCAACTAGCGGGGGAGGCACAGATACGCAGTATTTT,CASSPTSGGGTDTQYF,TRBV9,.,TRBJ2-3,TRBD2
TGTGCCAGTAGTTCACGAGGGACGGCGCCCTACGAGCAGTACTTC,CASSSRGTAPYEQYF,TRBV19,.,TRBJ2-7,.
TGCGCCAGCAGCCCAACTGGGGGGAGCACAGATACGCAGTATTTT,CASSPTGGSTDTQYF,TRBV5-1,.,TRBJ2-3,.
TGTGCCAGCAGTTTATATCCGGGACTTCTCGAGCAGTACTTC,CASSLYPGLLEQYF,TRBV27,.,TRBJ2-7,.
TGTGCCAGCAGCCCGCTACAGGGGTGGAACACTGAAGCTTTCTTT,CASSPLQGWNTEAFF,TRBV7-3,.,TRBJ1-1,TRBD1
TGTGCCAGCAGCGCAGCTAGCGGGAGGGGCTACGAGCAGTACTTC,CASSAASGRGYEQYF,TRBV7-6,.,TRBJ2-7,TRBD2
TGTGCCAGCAGTTACTCGACAGGTCAGGGTCCCTATGGCTACACCTTC,CASSYSTGQGPYGYTF,TRBV6-6,.,TRBJ1-2,.
TGTGCCATCACCTCGTCGTGGGGCTTGGATTCACCCCTCCACTTT,CAITSSWGLDSPLHF,TRBV10-3,once,TRBJ1-6,.
TGTGCCAGTAGTATAGATCCCCGTCATTCGCTATATGGCTACACCTTC,CASSIDPRHSLYGYTF,TRBV19,.,TRBJ1-2,.
TGTGCCAGTACTGGGGGGGGAAGATTGTCTGGAAACACCATATATTTT,CASTGGGRLSGNTIYF,TRBV19,.,TRBJ1-3,.
TGTGCCAGCAGCCAAGGGGTCGACAGGGGGGGCAATGGCTACACCTTC,CASSQGVDRGGNGYTF,TRBV3-1/TRBV3-2,.,TRBJ1-2,TRBD1
TGTGCCAGCAGCTTAGTTGGACAGGGAGACTATGGCTACACCTTC,CASSLVGQGDYGYTF,TRBV7-9,once,TRBJ1-2,TRBD1
TGTGCCAGCAGCTTATCAGCGGGAGGGAGTAACAATGAGCAGTTCTTC,CASSLSAGGSNNEQFF,TRBV7-3,.,TRBJ2-1,TRBD2
TGTGCCAGCAGTTACTCAACGGGGGGTGGGCAAGATACGCAGTATTTT,CASSYSTGGGQDTQYF,TRBV6-6,.,TRBJ2-3,TRBD2
TGTGCCAGCATCGGACAGGAGTATAGCAATCAGCCCCAGCATTTT,CASIGQEYSNQPQHF,TRBV6-5,few,TRBJ1-5,TRBD1
TGTGCCAGCAGCACCAACCGGGACCCCACTGAAGCTTTCTTT,CASSTNRDPTEAFF,TRBV21-1,.,TRBJ1-1,.
TGTGCCATCAGTGAGTCGACCTACGAGCAGTACTTC,CAISESTYEQYF,TRBV10-3,.,TRBJ2-7,.
TGTGCCACCAGTGATTTGCCCCACGAGCCTCACGAAGAGACCCAGTACTTC,CATSDLPHEPHEETQYF,TRBV24-1,.,TRBJ2-5,.
TGTGCCAGCAGCTTTCCCAGGGAAACTGGAAACACCATATATTTT,CASSFPRETGNTIYF,TRBV5-4,.,TRBJ1-3,.
TGTGCCGGAGTTTCGGGGCAGAGGAACACTGAAGCTTTCTTT,CAGVSGQRNTEAFF,TRBV6-5,.,TRBJ1-1,.
TGTGCCAGCAGCGTAGTAGGGAATCAAGGGTATGGCTACACCTTC,CASSVVGNQGYGYTF,TRBV9,.,TRBJ1-2,.
TGCGCCAGCAGATCTGGAGGTGGCACTGAAGCTTTCTTT,CASRSGGGTEAFF,TRBV5-1,.,TRBJ1-1,.
TGTGCCAGCGGCAGCGGGGGGGTCCGGACAGATACGCAGTATTTT,CASGSGGVRTDTQYF,TRBV11-3,.,TRBJ2-3,TRBD2
TGTGCCAGCAGACGTATGGGCACTGAAGCTTTCTTT,CASRRMGTEAFF,TRBV7-9,.,TRBJ1-1,.
TGTGCCAGTATGGGACAGCTAAACACCGGGGAGCTGTTTTTT,CASMGQLNTGELFF,TRBV19,.,TRBJ2-2,TRBD1
TGTGCCAGCAGCTTGCCCAGTAACCCGAACACTGAAGCTTTCTTT,CASSLPSNPNTEAFF,TRBV5-8,.,TRBJ1-1,.
TGCGCCAGCACCCAAGGCCCAACCGGCCATACGAACACTGAAGCTTTCTTT,CASTQGPTGHTNTEAFF,TRBV5-1,.,TRBJ1-1,.
TGTGCCAGCAGCTTTAGGGGTTGGTCTCCAGATACGCAGTATTTT,CASSFRGWSPDTQYF,TRBV7-2,once,TRBJ2-3,.
TGTGCCAGCAGCTTCCAGGTTAATCAGCCCCAGCATTTT,CASSFQVNQPQHF,TRBV5-6,.,TRBJ1-5,.
TGTGCCAGCGGATCGACTAGCGGGAGGGAGAACACCGGGGAGCTGTTTTTT,CASGSTSGRENTGELFF,TRBV6-4,.,TRBJ2-2,TRBD2
TGCGCCAGTATTAGGCCAGGGGTGTCCTACGAGCAGTACTTC,CASIRPGVSYEQYF,TRBV10-2,.,TRBJ2-7,.
TGTGCCAGCAGTGAATCCGGACTAGCGGGATCAGAGACCCAGTACTTC,CASSESGLAGSETQYF,TRBV6-1,.,TRBJ2-5,TRBD2
TGTGCCAGCAGCCTGGGGGCAGCGGGAGGGCAGACCCAGTACTTC,CASSLGAAGGQTQYF,TRBV7-8,once,TRBJ2-5,TRBD2
TGTGCCAGTAGAGGACAGGGGCCCTACAATCAGCCCCAGCATTTT,CASRGQGPYNQPQHF,TRBV19,.,TRBJ1-5,TRBD1
TGTGCCAGCAGCCTGGACTCTCCAGAGACCCAGTACTTC,CASSLDSPETQYF,TRBV5-4,.,TRBJ2-5,.